One sample yielded the 23 T cell receptor beta chains listed below, sequenced in a study of OX40 agonist ivuxolimab in advanced cancers. Here immunoSEQ multiplex PCR was the method, and the copy in TCRdb shows in-frame clones only, minus some. The top ten clones hold under 0.55% of a sample with around 70,000 clones, roughly 87% of them seen once. Sequenced material: CD4+ or CD8+ T cells sorted from blood, taken in a trial of the OX40 agonist ivuxolimab. Every receptor here comes from an adult with an advanced solid tumor such as melanoma, head and neck, liver or kidney cancer.

This chain joins TRBV6-6 and TRBJ2-5; 9 bases fit TRBD1. The CDR3 runs 15 residues. Germline values: CDR1 MNHNY, CDR2 SVGAGI (reference sequence). J was trimmed by 9 bases and V by 8 bases; bases with no gene match: 16. CDR3 in DNA: TGTGCCAGCTCCACCCCGGACAGGGGACTTCTGGCCCAGTACTTC. It translates to CASSTPDRGLLAQYF.

This sequence joins TRBV7-9 and TRBJ2-5; 7 bases agree with TRBD1. With V trimmed by 5 bases and J by 2 bases, 2 bases remained unmatched. Germline V CDR1 and CDR2: SEHNR, FQNEAQ (reference sequence). The CDR3 runs 13 residues. The CDR3, as DNA: TGTGCCAGCAGCCCGACAGGGCAAGAGACCCAGTACTTC. Amino acids: CASSPTGQETQYF.

As to this clone: The junction departs from germline at one end; a sequencing error may be responsible. The chain recombines TRBV15 with TRBJ2-3, with 7 bases fitting TRBD1. This CDR3 region has 12 residues. Germline V gene lookup returns CDR1 LNHNV and CDR2 YYDKDF (reference sequence). In DNA form, the CDR3 reads TGTGCCACCAGCGGGAGACAGGGCCCTCAGAATTTT. Its translation is CATSGRQGPQNF.

In this sample, this clone turned up once. The chain links TRBV29-1 to TRBJ2-7, with D perhaps TRBD1 (5 bases). The CDR3 length is 11 residues. CDR1 and CDR2 (germline): SQVTM, ANQGSEA. V lost 7 bases and J 4 bases, leaving 11 bases between the germline ends. Here the CDR3 reads CSARREYEQYF. CDR3 nucleotides: TGCAGCGCGCGCAGGGAATACGAGCAGTACTTC.

This sequence joins TRBV2 and TRBJ2-3, with a tentative D call TRBD2 (6 bases). Trimming removed 3 bases from V and 4 bases from J, with 14 bases in between. Germline V CDR1 and CDR2: SNHLY, FYNNEI. The length of the CDR3 is 15 residues. As DNA, the CDR3 is TGTGCCAGCAGTGAGGGCGGGGCGAGGGCAGATACGCAGTATTTT. This translates into CASSEGGARADTQYF.

This clone was seen a handful of times. The chain uses TRBV19 and TRBJ1-2; possibly TRBD1 for D (5 bases). Germline V gene lookup returns CDR1 LNHDA and CDR2 SQIVND (reference sequence). Trimming stripped 3 bases from V and 1 base from J, with 12 bases between. CDR3 length: 15 residues. CDR3 region: CASSILQDLNYGYTF. The CDR3, as DNA: TGTGCCAGTAGTATTCTACAGGACCTTAACTATGGCTACACCTTC.

This clone was detected only once. This chain uses TRBV6-1 with TRBJ1-2; perhaps TRBD1 as D (5 bases). This CDR3 region has 11 residues. Trimming removed 5 bases at V and 9 bases at J, with 10 bases between. Germline lookup yields CDR1 MNHNS and CDR2 SASEGT. CDR3 sequence (DNA): TGTGCCAGCAGTTACCAGGGACGCTACACCTTC. It specifies CASSYQGRYTF.

The V call is TRBV19, the J call TRBJ1-4, with 11 bases matching TRBD1. Germline CDR1 reads LNHDA; CDR2 reads SQIVND (reference sequence). This CDR3 is 19 amino acids long. Trimming removed 5 bases from V and 0 bases from J; junction bases left unmatched: 11. CDR3 amino acids: CASSPRTGGLTATNEKLFF. CDR3 nucleotides: TGTGCCAGTAGTCCGCGGACAGGGGGCTTGACGGCAACTAATGAAAAACTGTTTTTT.

The J gene is TRBJ2-1, the V gene TRBV7-2, with D tentatively TRBD1 (6 bases). CDR1 is SGHTA and CDR2 is FQGNSA in the germline V gene. V lost 2 bases, J lost 0 bases, and 11 bases lay in between. The CDR3 contains 16 residues. CDR3 in amino acids: CASSLYRDVSYNEQFF. The CDR3 region has the DNA TGTGCCAGCAGCTTATACAGGGACGTCTCCTACAATGAGCAGTTCTTC. The variable domain in full, completed from reference TRBV7-2 and TRBJ2-1, reads GAGVSQSPSNKVTEKGKDVELRCDPISGHTALYWYRQSLGQGLEFLIYFQGNSAPDKSGLPSDRFSAERTGGSVSTLTIQRTQQEDSAVYLCASSLYRDVSYNEQFFGPGTRLTVL.

The J gene is TRBJ1-4, the V gene TRBV6-5, with D unclear. Trimming stripped 7 bases from V and 7 bases from J, with 16 bases between. Germline V lookup: CDR1 MNHEY, CDR2 SVGAGI. There are 14 residues in the CDR3. CDR3 sequence (DNA): TGTGCCAGCACGGACCTTGGGCTTGGTGAAAAACTGTTTTTT. Translated: CASTDLGLGEKLFF.

The chain combines TRBV6-5 with TRBJ2-7; D is unresolved. This CDR3 comprises 14 residues. CDR1 is MNHEY, CDR2 SVGAGI, per germline. V dropped 6 bases and J dropped 3 bases, with 15 bases sitting between them. The CDR3 spells CASSRFRTGYEQYF. The CDR3 bases are TGTGCCAGCAGCCGATTCCGGACGGGCTACGAGCAGTACTTC.

The chain has TRBV5-4 and TRBJ1-1; D may be TRBD1 (5 bases). V was clipped by 3 bases and J by 9 bases, with 12 bases between them. Germline CDR1 reads SGHNT; CDR2 reads YYREEE (reference sequence). CDR3 size: 12 residues. CDR3 sequence (DNA): TGTGCCAGCAGCTCGGGGATGGGGCAAGCTTTCTTT. Translating gives CASSSGMGQAFF.

In its sample, this clone was seen a few times. The V and J genes are TRBV28 and TRBJ1-1, with D unclear. The CDR3 has 14 amino acids. The ends were cut back, 7 bases at V and 1 base at J, with 13 bases in the middle. Germline V CDR1 and CDR2: MDHEN, SYDVKM. The CDR3 is CASILGRQNTEAFF. Here the CDR3 DNA reads TGTGCCAGCATCCTTGGCCGACAGAACACTGAAGCTTTCTTT.

This sequence joins TRBV4-1 and TRBJ1-5; 8 nucleotides line up with TRBD1. The junction had 16 bases not matched to a gene; V was cut back by 8 bases and J by 7 bases. The germline V gene has CDR1 MGHRA and CDR2 YSYEKL. CDR3 length: 16 residues. The chain's CDR3 is CASAPLYRGMEQPQHF. The CDR3 DNA sequence: TGCGCCAGCGCCCCGCTTTACAGGGGGATGGAGCAGCCCCAGCATTTT.

V and J are TRBV28 and TRBJ1-5; D is ambiguous. The V and J ends lost 4 bases and 5 bases respectively, with 15 bases between them. The CDR3 has 15 amino acids. Germline V gene sequence: CDR1 MDHEN, CDR2 SYDVKM. DNA for the CDR3: TGTGCCAGCAGTTCAGAGACTCCGGGAGATCAGCCCCAGCATTTT. Its translation: CASSSETPGDQPQHF.

The chain carries TRBV6-4 and TRBJ1-3; TRBD1 aligns across 7 bases. Germline V CDR1 and CDR2: MRHNA, SNTAGT. Losses at the gene ends were 0 bases for V and 1 base for J; bases not matched to a gene: 9. The CDR3 consists of 18 residues. In nucleotides, the CDR3 is TGTGCCAGCAGTGACTCCGGGACAGCAAATCCGTCTGGAAACACCATATATTTT. It specifies CASSDSGTANPSGNTIYF.

The V call is TRBV5-6, the J call TRBJ2-4; the D gene is possibly TRBD2 (6 bases). The germline V and J ends were trimmed by 2 bases and 1 base, with 7 bases remaining between them. CDR3 length: 14 amino acids. Germline-derived CDR1 and CDR2 are SGHDT and YYEEEE. The DNA for the CDR3 is TGTGCCAGCAGCTTAGGAGGGGCCAAAAACATTCAGTACTTC. It translates to CASSLGGAKNIQYF. The variable domain in full, completed from reference TRBV5-6 and TRBJ2-4, reads DAGVTQSPTHLIKTRGQQVTLRCSPKSGHDTVSWYQQALGQGPQFIFQYYEEEERQRGNFPDRFSGHQFPNYSSELNVNALLLGDSALYLCASSLGGAKNIQYFGAGTRLSVL.

J is TRBJ1-6 and V is TRBV4-2; D uncertain. CDR1 is LGHNA and CDR2 is YNFKEQ in the germline V gene. Trimming stripped 4 bases from V and 5 bases from J, with 9 bases between. The CDR3 has 14 residues. The CDR3 sequence is CASSRAADNSPLHF. CDR3 bases: TGTGCCAGCAGCCGGGCTGCGGATAATTCACCCCTCCACTTT.

The chain couples TRBV2 to TRBJ1-1; no reliable D call. Germline V gives CDR1 SNHLY, CDR2 FYNNEI. This CDR3 contains 13 residues. Trimming left V 6 bases short and J 1 base short, with 9 bases between. This chain's CDR3 is CASSQVENTEAFF. The CDR3 DNA is TGTGCCAGCAGCCAGGTAGAGAACACTGAAGCTTTCTTT.

The chain recombines TRBV10-2 with TRBJ1-1; a possible D gene is TRBD1 (6 bases). CDR1 is WSHSY and CDR2 is SAAADI in the germline V gene. The CDR3 extends over 15 amino acids. Trimming shortened V by 1 base and J by 5 bases, and 14 bases separated the two germline ends. CDR3 DNA: TGCGCCAGCAGTGAGTTTGCAGGGGCAGGAACTGAAGCTTTCTTT. Translating it yields CASSEFAGAGTEAFF.

J is TRBJ2-7 and V is TRBV6-5, with D maybe TRBD2 (5 bases). The CDR3 extends over 14 amino acids. V lost 5 bases and J 2 bases, leaving 13 bases between the germline ends. Germline values: CDR1 MNHEY, CDR2 SVGAGI. The chain's CDR3 is CASSEVGSTYEQYF. The CDR3 DNA reads as TGTGCCAGCAGTGAAGTGGGGAGCACCTACGAGCAGTACTTC.

This clone occurred once. This chain links TRBV5-1 with TRBJ2-3; D might be TRBD1 (6 bases). Deletions cut 4 bases from V and 2 bases from J, with 11 bases between. The CDR3 has 14 amino acids. Germline CDR1 is SGHRS and CDR2 is YFSETQ. In DNA, the CDR3 is TGCGCCAGCAGCAACAGGGCAGCCACAGATACGCAGTATTTT. This encodes CASSNRAATDTQYF.

This chain uses TRBV4-1 with TRBJ2-7, with D perhaps given as TRBD1 or TRBD2 (6 bases each). Germline CDR1 and CDR2: MGHRA and YSYEKL. The CDR3 is 15 amino acids. V was clipped by 1 base and J by 6 bases, with 16 bases between them. The chain's CDR3 is CASSQVRQGTSEQYF. For the CDR3, the DNA is TGCGCCAGCAGCCAAGTCAGGCAGGGGACTTCCGAGCAGTACTTC.